This paragraph covers one T cell receptor (beta chain) sequence. The target of this receptor is not known. Base qualities are not recorded, but no much larger clone differs from it by a single base. Libraries were constructed by 5' RACE. Sequencing relied on an Illumina HiSeq 2500. A second roughly 6 to 12 cycle PCR used a sample-barcoded 5' primer and a J-beta primer mix. A unique molecular identifier was introduced onto each TCR beta cDNA molecule by a template-switch 5' adaptor carrying 12 random nucleotides. At least 2.5 million CDR3-containing paired-end reads were obtained from each sample. The Mint cDNA synthesis kit, primed by a TRBC-specific oligonucleotide, was used to synthesize first-strand cDNA from all RNA. After uracil-DNA glycosylase treatment, a first 18-cycle PCR used universal primers M1SS and BC2_uni_R on all cDNA. The original pipeline was this. Each sample was normalized by randomly selecting 1 million high-quality reads, each carrying a distinct molecular identifier. Instead of being binned into consensus sequences, reads that shared molecular identifiers were thrown out. MiTCR, run with a Q25 quality threshold and the strictest error-elimination algorithm, handled CDR3 identification, clonotype clustering and error correction. Lower-bound total TCR beta diversity was estimated with a nonparametric unseen species model using Euler transformation. TCRdb handled the public reads itself, with Q25 trimming in fastp and clone calling in MiXCR, and kept productive beta chains. Rows with a matching CDR3 protein are joined into one entry that keeps the most common DNA and genes. The authors' filters were not applied to this entry. This sample holds about 940,000 distinct CDR3 sequences; around 48% were observed only once. The top ten constitute 13% of the sample.

This specimen belongs to a study of blood T cells in healthy people across ages (dated by TCRdb to the mid-2010s). General notes on the study: In model experiments, roughly one uniquely barcoded TCR beta cDNA molecule per two T cells was captured by template switching. The study analyzed two additional independent replicas of 1 million unique cDNA reads from the same blood draw for two donors, one aged 18 to 29 and one aged 80 or older. The study measured age-related changes in TCR beta repertoire diversity using deep sequencing normalized with unique cDNA molecular identifiers. The donors were split into four age groups: young (average roughly 15 years), middle-aged (about 40), aged (around 67) and long-lived (about 74). To avoid experimental bias, donors of different ages were distributed randomly across sequencing lanes. Points the paper makes about the study in general: Compared with the aged group, the long-lived group had more naive CD4+ T cells, fewer expanded clones and increased TCR diversity, suggesting age selection. Estimates of total diversity based on one million sequenced T cells were regarded as lower bounds and as underestimates. Observed TCR beta diversity correlated strongly with the percentage of naive T cells measured by flow cytometry. Observed TCR beta diversity per million T cells fell roughly linearly with age, and a significant reduction was already apparent by age around 40. Because donor CMV infection status was unknown, age-related changes in expanded clonotypes were potentially confounded. Since profiling was done on bulk unsorted PBMCs, naive and antigen-experienced compartments could not be conclusively compared.

CDR1 SGHTA and CDR2 FQGTGA are derived from the germline V gene. Trimming removed 0 bases from V and 4 bases from J, leaving 10 bases between the germline ends. The cysteine opens and the phenylalanine closes a CDR3 of 15 amino acids. The DNA shown is the 45-base CDR3, in frame from base 1. Donors were around 37 systemically healthy Caucasian individuals from Russia aged about 6 to 100 years. About 9.1 milliliters of peripheral blood were collected from each donor into EDTA-treated Vacutainer tubes. Ficoll-Paque density-gradient centrifugation was used to isolate PBMCs, with at least 6 million per sample. Trizol reagent was used to extract total RNA from PBMCs, with at least 6 micrograms per sample. The percentages of naive CD45RAhigh/CD27high T cells were determined by flow cytometry on a PBMC aliquot from every donor.

The specimen sequenced was blood. Here the chain combines TRBV7-3 and TRBJ2-1; a confident D gene designation cannot be given. This sequence was found in a man aged 25-45 years in good health. The CDR3 is CASSLTAALYNEQFF. In nucleotide form, the sequence is TGTGCCAGCAGCTTAACCGCCGCACTTTACAATGAGCAGTTCTTC.